This is a list of T cell receptor beta chains from one sample in a study of blood T cells in healthy people across ages. Using its own MiXCR run on the 5' RACE reads, TCRdb lists one record per CDR3 protein. In the table there are 850,000 to 1,000,000 distinct CDR3 sequences, around 54% of which are singletons. Sequenced input: blood. The receptors derive from an older woman in good health. The CDR3 runs from the conserved cysteine through the conserved F or W. The D gene is left open where the match is weak. The size of a clone is reported for some rows only, either as once, few or many, or as a class for expanded clones.

-	TRBV11-2	TRBJ1-2	-	TGTGCCAGCGCCAAGGTCACTAACTATGGCTACACCTTC	CASAKVTNYGYTF
TRBD2	TRBV27	TRBJ2-7	-	TGTGCCAGCAGTTTTCCCCCTCAGCGGGATGACTCCCACGATAAAATAGACGAGCAGTACTTC	CASSFPPQRDDSHDKIDEQYF
-	TRBV28	TRBJ2-4	-	TGTGCCAGCAGTTTAACTCGTGCCAAAAACATTCAGTACTTC	CASSLTRAKNIQYF
-	TRBV29-1	TRBJ1-2	-	TGCAGCGTTGACCCCGGGGGGGAGGGCTATGGCTACACCTTC	CSVDPGGEGYGYTF
TRBD2	TRBV5-4	TRBJ2-6	many	TGTGCCAGCAGCCCGGGGGGAGCTGGGGCCAACGTCCTGACTTTC	CASSPGGAGANVLTF
-	TRBV12-3/TRBV12-4	TRBJ2-3	-	TGTGCCAGCAGTTTAGCCGGGAGTCCGACAGATACGCAGTATTTT	CASSLAGSPTDTQYF
TRBD2	TRBV29-1	TRBJ2-5	-	TGCAGCGTGAAGTCGGCTAGCGGAGCCCAAGAGACCCAGTACTTC	CSVKSASGAQETQYF
-	TRBV10-3	TRBJ2-1	once	TGTGCCATCAGTTCTGGTAGTAATGAGCAGTTCTTC	CAISSGSNEQFF
TRBD1	TRBV7-3	TRBJ2-7	-	TGTGCCAGCAGCGCGAATCGGGGACAGGGTCACGAGCAGTACTTC	CASSANRGQGHEQYF
TRBD2	TRBV4-1	TRBJ2-5	-	TGCGCCAGCAGCCAAGCGACTAGCCTGGAGACCCAGTACTTC	CASSQATSLETQYF
TRBD1	TRBV11-2	TRBJ2-7	-	TGTGCCAGCAGCTTAGTTCTGGGACAGGCGTACGAGCAGTACTTC	CASSLVLGQAYEQYF
TRBD1	TRBV27	TRBJ2-7	-	TGTGCCAGCAGTTACTCGATTGGACAGGAGTCCTACGAGCAGTACTTC	CASSYSIGQESYEQYF
TRBD2	TRBV12-3/TRBV12-4	TRBJ2-3	few	TGTGCCAGCACCGGGACTATGGCTACAGATACGCAGTATTTT	CASTGTMATDTQYF
-	TRBV24-1	TRBJ2-1	-	TGTGCCACAGCGAGCGCCGACTCCTACAATGAGCGGTTCTTC	CATASADSYNERFF
-	TRBV28	TRBJ2-7	-	TGTGCCAGCAGGCCAGGGGGACTGAATCTCTACGAGCAGTACTTC	CASRPGGLNLYEQYF
TRBD2	TRBV4-1	TRBJ2-1	-	TGCGCCAGCAGCCTGACTAGCGAAAGCCCCTACAATGAGCAGTTCTTC	CASSLTSESPYNEQFF
TRBD1	TRBV28	TRBJ1-4	-	TGTGCCACCGGACAGGGAGGCAAGGAAAAACTGTTTTTT	CATGQGGKEKLFF
-	TRBV28	TRBJ1-2	-	TGTGCCAGCACCAGCAGGGGTTATGGCTACACCTTC	CASTSRGYGYTF
-	TRBV11-2	TRBJ1-2	-	TGTGCCAGCAGCTTGGGACCCCTTGGGTATGGCTACACCTTC	CASSLGPLGYGYTF
-	TRBV29-1	TRBJ2-1	few	TGCAGCGGCTACCGACCGCCCAATGAGCAGTTCTTC	CSGYRPPNEQFF
TRBD2	TRBV14	TRBJ2-7	-	TGTGCCAGCAGCTCCGTCATGACTAGCAAGGCGCAGTACTTC	CASSSVMTSKAQYF
-	TRBV14	TRBJ2-1	-	TGTGCCAGCAGCCAACCAGGGCCTTGGAATGAGCAGTTCTTC	CASSQPGPWNEQFF
-	TRBV3-1	TRBJ2-5	-	TGTGCCAGCAGCCAAGTGTGGAGGGGCGGGCGATTTGAAGAGACCCAGTACTTC	CASSQVWRGGRFEETQYF
TRBD1	TRBV27	TRBJ2-7	-	TGTGCCAGCAGTTTATCAGGGGGCGCTGGGCAGTACTTC	CASSLSGGAGQYF
-	TRBV4-1	TRBJ2-5	-	TGCGCCAGCAGCCAAGAGCCCGGGTCGGAGACCCAGTACTTC	CASSQEPGSETQYF
-	TRBV28	TRBJ1-2	few	TGTGCCAGCACTCCGGGCCTCCCTTCCTATGGCTACACCTTC	CASTPGLPSYGYTF
TRBD2	TRBV20-1	TRBJ2-7	-	TGCAGTGCGCCCAGACTAGCGGGAGTCCCCTTTTCGGCTTACGAGCAGTACTTC	CSAPRLAGVPFSAYEQYF
-	TRBV10-3	TRBJ2-7	-	TGTGCCATCGGGCGGGGACCACCTGACGAGCAGTACTTC	CAIGRGPPDEQYF